The clone carrying this TCR beta chain was seen repeatedly, ten times or more. Its antigen is still unknown. This CDR3 spans 13 amino acids. Germline V lookup: CDR1 DFQATT, CDR2 SNEGSKA (reference sequence). V was clipped by 4 bases and J by 3 bases, with 12 bases between them. Each ophthalmopathy patient scored at least 3 on the Clinical Activity Score and at least 4 on NOSPECS grade, with duration under 3 months. Clinical symptoms, serum thyroxine, TRAb, thyroid ultrasound and orbital computed tomography established diagnosis. Template material for amplifying TCR beta CDR3 regions consisted of RNA transcripts. First-round RT-PCR targeting the TCR CDR3 was performed with the HTBI primer set. From the multiplex PCR reads, TCRdb called clonotypes with MiXCR, one entry per CDR3 protein. The repertoire holds 400,000 to 450,000 distinct CDR3 sequences, with about 15% as singletons. This specimen belongs to a study of T cells in Graves' hyperthyroidism and ophthalmopathy.

Overall study findings and caveats: Model output signaled ophthalmopathy a median roughly 6.1 months ahead of onset.

The genes are TRBV20-1 and TRBJ1-2, with D maybe TRBD1 (5 bases). The sequencing sample was made of blood. This receptor was obtained from a young man with Graves' ophthalmopathy. The CDR3 protein is CSANTGTDYGYTF. The CDR3 DNA reads TGCAGTGCTAACACGGGGACGGACTATGGCTACACCTTC.